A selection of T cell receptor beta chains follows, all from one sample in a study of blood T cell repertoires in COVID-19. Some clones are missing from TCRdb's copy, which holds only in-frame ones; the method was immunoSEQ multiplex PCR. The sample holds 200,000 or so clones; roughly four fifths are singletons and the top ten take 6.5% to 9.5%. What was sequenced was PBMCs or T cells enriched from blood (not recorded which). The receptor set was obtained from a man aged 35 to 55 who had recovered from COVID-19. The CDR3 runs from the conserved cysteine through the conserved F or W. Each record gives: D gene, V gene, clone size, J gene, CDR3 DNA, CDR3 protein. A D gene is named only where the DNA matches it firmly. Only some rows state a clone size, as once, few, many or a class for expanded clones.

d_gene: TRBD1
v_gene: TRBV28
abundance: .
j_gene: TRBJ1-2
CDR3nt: TGTGCCAGCGGCACAGGGGTTTATGGCTACACCTTC
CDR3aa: CASGTGVYGYTF

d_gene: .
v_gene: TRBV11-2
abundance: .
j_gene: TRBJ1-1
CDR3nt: TGTGCCAGCAGCGTACGCTTTTCGCACTTGAACACTGAAGCTTTCTTT
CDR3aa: CASSVRFSHLNTEAFF

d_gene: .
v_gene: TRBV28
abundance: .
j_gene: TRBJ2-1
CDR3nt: TGTGCCAGCAGCTTCCACGGGGGCTCCTACAATGAGCAGTTCTTC
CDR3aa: CASSFHGGSYNEQFF

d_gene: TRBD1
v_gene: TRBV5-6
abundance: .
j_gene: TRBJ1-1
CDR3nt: TGTGCCAGCGGGGGACAGGGTTTGGGTTGGGCTGAAGCTTTCTTT
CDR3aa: CASGGQGLGWAEAFF

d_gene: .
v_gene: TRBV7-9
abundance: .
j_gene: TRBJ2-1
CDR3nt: TGTGCCAGCAGCCTTACGCCGGGGGAACCTTCCAATGAGCAGTTCTTC
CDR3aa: CASSLTPGEPSNEQFF

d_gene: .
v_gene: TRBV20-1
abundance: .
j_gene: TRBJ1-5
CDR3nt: TGCAGTGCTAGTCGGGGGAGCAATCAGCCCCAGCATTTT
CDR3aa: CSASRGSNQPQHF

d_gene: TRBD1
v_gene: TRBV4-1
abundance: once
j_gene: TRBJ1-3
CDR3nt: TGCGCCAGCAGCCGGACAGGGGATGGTGGAAACACCATATATTTT
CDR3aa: CASSRTGDGGNTIYF

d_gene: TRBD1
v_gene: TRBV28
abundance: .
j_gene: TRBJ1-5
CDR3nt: TGTGCCAGCAGTTTATCGAGACAGGGGGGGAATCAGCCCCAGCATTTT
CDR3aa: CASSLSRQGGNQPQHF

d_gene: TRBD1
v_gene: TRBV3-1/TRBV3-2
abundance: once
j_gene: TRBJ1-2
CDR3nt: TGTGCCAGCAGCCCCCGAGTGGCGACAGGGGGCACGGGCTACACCTTC
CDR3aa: CASSPRVATGGTGYTF

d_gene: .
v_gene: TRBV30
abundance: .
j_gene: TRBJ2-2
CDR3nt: TGTGCCTGGGAGACCACGCAGGGTCATATCGGGGAGCTGTTTTTT
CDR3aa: CAWETTQGHIGELFF

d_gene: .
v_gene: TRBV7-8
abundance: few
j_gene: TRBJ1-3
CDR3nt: TGTGCCAGCAGCTTAACGGCAGGCCTTAACTCTGGAAACACCATATATTTT
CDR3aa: CASSLTAGLNSGNTIYF

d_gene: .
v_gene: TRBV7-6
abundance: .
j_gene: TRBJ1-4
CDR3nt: TGTGCCAGCAGCTCCTTGCAGGGTGGTAATGAAAAACTGTTTTTT
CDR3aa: CASSSLQGGNEKLFF

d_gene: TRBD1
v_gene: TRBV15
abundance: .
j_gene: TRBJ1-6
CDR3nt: TGTGCCACCAGCAGGGCCCGGGACAGGGGGGATTCACCCCTCCACTTT
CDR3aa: CATSRARDRGDSPLHF

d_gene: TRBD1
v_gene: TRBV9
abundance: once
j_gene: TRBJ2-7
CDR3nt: TGTGCCAGCAGCGAGGGACAGGGAAGAACAGAGCAGTACTTC
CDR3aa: CASSEGQGRTEQYF

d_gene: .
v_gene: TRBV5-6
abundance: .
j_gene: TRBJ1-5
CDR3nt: TGTGCCAGCAGCCGAACAGGGACATCGATATTGGGCAATCAGCCCCAGCATTTT
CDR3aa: CASSRTGTSILGNQPQHF

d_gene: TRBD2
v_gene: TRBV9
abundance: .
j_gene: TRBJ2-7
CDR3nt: TGTGCCAGCAGCGCTGGACTAGCGTCCTACGAGCAGTACTTC
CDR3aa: CASSAGLASYEQYF

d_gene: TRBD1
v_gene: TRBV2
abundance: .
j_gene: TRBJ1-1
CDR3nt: TGTGCCAGCAGTCCGGGACAGGGGGCGAGGACTGAAGCTTTCTTT
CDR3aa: CASSPGQGARTEAFF

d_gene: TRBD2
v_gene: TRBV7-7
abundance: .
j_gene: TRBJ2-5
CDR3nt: TGTGCTAGCAGCCCCGGACTAGCGGGGGGCTTTCTTGGGACCCAGTACTTC
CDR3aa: CASSPGLAGGFLGTQYF

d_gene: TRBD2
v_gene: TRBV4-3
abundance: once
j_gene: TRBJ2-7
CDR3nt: TGCGCCAGCAGCCAAGGCTCTAGCGGGGGTTACTACGAGCAGTACTTC
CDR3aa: CASSQGSSGGYYEQYF

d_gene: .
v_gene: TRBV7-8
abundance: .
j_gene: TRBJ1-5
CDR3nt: TGTGCCACCCAGGGTTTAGATCAGCCCCAGCATTTT
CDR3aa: CATQGLDQPQHF

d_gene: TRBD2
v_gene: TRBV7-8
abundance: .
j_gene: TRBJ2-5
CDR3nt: TGTGCCAGCAGTTCCCGACTAGCGGGGACCGGTGAGACCCAGTACTTC
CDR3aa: CASSSRLAGTGETQYF

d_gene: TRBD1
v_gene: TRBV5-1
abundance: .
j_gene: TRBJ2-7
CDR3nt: TGCGCCAGCAGCTTGTCCGGGACAGGGTTCTACGAGCAGTACTTC
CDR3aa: CASSLSGTGFYEQYF

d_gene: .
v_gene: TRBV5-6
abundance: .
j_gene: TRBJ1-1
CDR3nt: TGTGCCAGCAGCCGGGACGGGAGGTACACTGAAGCTTTCTTT
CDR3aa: CASSRDGRYTEAFF

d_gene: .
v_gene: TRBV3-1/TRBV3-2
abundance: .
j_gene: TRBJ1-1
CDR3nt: TGTGCCAGCAGCCAAGCGGACTCCAACACTGAAGCTTTCTTT
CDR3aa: CASSQADSNTEAFF

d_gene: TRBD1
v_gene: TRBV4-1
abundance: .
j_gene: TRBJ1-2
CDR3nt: TGCGCCAGCAGCCAACCGACCGCAGGGGGGAAATATGGCTACACCTTC
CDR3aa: CASSQPTAGGKYGYTF

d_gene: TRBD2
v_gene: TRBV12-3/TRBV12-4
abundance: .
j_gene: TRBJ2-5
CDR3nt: TGTGCCAGTTCCGGGGGGGGACAAGAGACCCAGTACTTC
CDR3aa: CASSGGGQETQYF

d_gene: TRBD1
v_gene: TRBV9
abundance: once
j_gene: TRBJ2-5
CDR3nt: TGTGCCAGCAGCGCGATCGGGACAGGGGGGGAGACCCAGTACTTC
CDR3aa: CASSAIGTGGETQYF

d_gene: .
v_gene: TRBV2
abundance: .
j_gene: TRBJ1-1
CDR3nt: TGTGCCAGCGGTTCGGACACTGAAGCTTTCTTT
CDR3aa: CASGSDTEAFF

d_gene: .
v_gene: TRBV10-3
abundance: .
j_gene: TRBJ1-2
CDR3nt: TGTGCCATCTCTACGGTTGGTAACTATGGCTACACCTTC
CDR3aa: CAISTVGNYGYTF

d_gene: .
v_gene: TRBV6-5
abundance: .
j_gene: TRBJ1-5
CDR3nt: TGTGCCAGCAGTACAAGTAGCAATCAGCCCCAGCATTTT
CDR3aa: CASSTSSNQPQHF

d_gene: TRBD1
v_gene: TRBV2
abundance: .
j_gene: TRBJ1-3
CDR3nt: TGTGCCACCAAGACAGGGTCAGGAAACACCATATATTTT
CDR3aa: CATKTGSGNTIYF

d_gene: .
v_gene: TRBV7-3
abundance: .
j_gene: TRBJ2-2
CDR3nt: TGTGCCAGCAGCTTCGGCGGCGGGGAGCTGTTTTTT
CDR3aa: CASSFGGGELFF

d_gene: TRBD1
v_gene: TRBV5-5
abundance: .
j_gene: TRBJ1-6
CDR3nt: TGTGCCAGCAGCTCGCCGGGACAGCGTTCACCCCTCCACTTT
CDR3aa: CASSSPGQRSPLHF

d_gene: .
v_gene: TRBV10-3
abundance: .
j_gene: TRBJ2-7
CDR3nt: TGTGCCATCAGTGAGAAGGACTCGGGTGGTTACGAGCAGTACTTC
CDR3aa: CAISEKDSGGYEQYF

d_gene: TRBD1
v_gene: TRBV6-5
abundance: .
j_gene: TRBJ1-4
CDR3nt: TGTGCCAGCAGTTCTACAGGGGTTGGTGGAAAACTGTTTTTT
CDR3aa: CASSSTGVGGKLFF

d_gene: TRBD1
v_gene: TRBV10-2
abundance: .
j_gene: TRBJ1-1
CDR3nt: TGCGCCAGCACCCGGGACAGAAGCAACACTGAAGCTTTCTTT
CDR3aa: CASTRDRSNTEAFF

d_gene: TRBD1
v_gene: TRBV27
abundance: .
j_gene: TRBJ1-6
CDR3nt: TGTGCCAGCAGCGGACAGGGGGATTTTAATTCACCCCTCCACTTT
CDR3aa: CASSGQGDFNSPLHF

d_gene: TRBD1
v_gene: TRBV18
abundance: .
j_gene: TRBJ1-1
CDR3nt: TGTGCCAGCTCACCGCAGGGACAGACAAACACTGAAGCTTTCTTT
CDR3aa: CASSPQGQTNTEAFF

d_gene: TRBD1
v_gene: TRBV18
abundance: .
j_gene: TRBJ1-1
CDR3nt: TGTGCCAGCTCACCCAGGGGGCGAGAAAAGAACACTGAAGCTTTCTTT
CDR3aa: CASSPRGREKNTEAFF

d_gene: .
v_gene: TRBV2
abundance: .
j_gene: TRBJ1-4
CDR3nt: TGTGCCAACGGACAAGAAGTTAATGAAAAACTGTTTTTT
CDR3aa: CANGQEVNEKLFF

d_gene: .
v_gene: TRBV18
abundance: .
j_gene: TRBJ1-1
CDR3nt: TGTGCCAGCTCACCAACAGACACAAGGAACACTGAAGCTTTCTTT
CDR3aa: CASSPTDTRNTEAFF

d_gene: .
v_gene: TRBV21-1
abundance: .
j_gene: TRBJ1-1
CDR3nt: TGTGCCAGCAGCAAAGCGTATCAGGGGGCTGCAACTGAAGCTTTCTTT
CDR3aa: CASSKAYQGAATEAFF

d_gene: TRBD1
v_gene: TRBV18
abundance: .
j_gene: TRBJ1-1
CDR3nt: TGTGCCAGCTCTTACTCGGGGACAGTTCTCCCGGCTTTCTTT
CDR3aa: CASSYSGTVLPAFF

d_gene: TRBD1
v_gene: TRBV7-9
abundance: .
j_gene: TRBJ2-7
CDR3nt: TGTGCCAGCGTCTCCGGGACAGGGGTCTACGAGCAGTACTTC
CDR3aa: CASVSGTGVYEQYF

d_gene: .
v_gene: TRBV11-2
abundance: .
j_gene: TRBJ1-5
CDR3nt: TGTGCCAGCAGCTACAGTGGTAGCAATCAGCCCCAGCATTTT
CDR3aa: CASSYSGSNQPQHF